A single T cell receptor beta chain is shown here with its context. Its antigen remains undetermined. Base qualities are not provided; no much larger clone lies one nucleotide away. Based on the germline V gene, the CDR1 and CDR2 sequences are MDHEN and SYDVKM. V loses 4 bases of germline sequence and J loses 0 bases, and the interval between the two ends is 10 bases. The CDR3 measures 15 amino acids from cysteine to phenylalanine. Only the CDR3 DNA stays, 45 bases, in frame from base 1. This entry comes from a study of blood T cell repertoires in COVID-19 (dated by TCRdb to between 2020 and 2021). Notes on the research overall: The collaborator samples originated in the United States, Italy and Spain and spanned the acute and convalescent phases of COVID-19. The samples were drawn from two sources: the first 160 participants of the ongoing ImmuneRACE study, and about 1,300 subjects contributed by 6 global collaborators. The prospective study material was composed of cDNA or gDNA derived from T cells, B-cell-depleted T cells, or PBMCs. Where available, HLA class I and class II types were taken from metadata supplied by the sample provider and were not determined by assay-based typing. A de-identified subject ID, COVID-19 status, age in years and sex were almost always included in the sample metadata. The repertoires were made available in a free public database intended to serve as a resource for research on the immune response to SARS-CoV-2. Deeply sampled blood TCRbeta repertoires from subjects exposed to, actively infected with, or recovered from COVID-19 were included in the dataset. The paper as a whole reports these results and caveats: The amount of clinical and demographic metadata varied by source and participant and was provided uncurated.

Participants in the prospective study were enrolled through a virtual design, were aged roughly 18 to 90 years, and lived in roughly 25 United States geographic areas. Cohort assignment in the prospective study relied on participant-reported clinical history from a screening survey and a study questionnaire. In the prospective study, mobile phlebotomists collected whole blood, serum and a nasopharyngeal or oropharyngeal swab from each participant. Additional blood draws and questionnaires over an approximately two-month period could optionally be provided by prospective study participants. Before DNA extraction, prospective study blood samples were shipped either frozen or at room temperature. The immunoSEQ Assay, a bias-controlled multiplex PCR, was used to amplify TCRbeta CDR3 regions from genomic DNA. The published analysis was carried out like this. Within the assay, amplification of reference gene primers was used to estimate how many nucleated cells each sample contained. To quantify the absolute abundance of each unique TCRbeta CDR3 rearrangement, sequence reads were collapsed and filtered. Productive Simpson clonality was computed per sample as the square root of Simpson's diversity index over productive rearrangements. TCRdb stores this immuneACCESS table with in-frame sequences only. Part of the clones is absent; in the studies checked, under half of the shortfall reflects unresolved V genes, and no reason is known for the rest. V and J calls and clone size come straight from that table; D and trimming were deduced from the DNA. A total of 180,000 or so clones appear in this sample, around 83% of them only once. 3.6% of the sample rests with the top ten.

The chain employs TRBV28 and TRBJ1-5; the D gene identity is not certain. Sequenced: PBMCs or T cells enriched from blood (not recorded which). The TCR comes from a woman between 50 and 59 years old in a cohort exposed to, infected with or recovered from COVID-19 (not recorded which). In nucleotides, the sequence is TGTGCCAGCAGTTGGTATAGAGATAGCAATCAGCCCCAGCATTTT. Translated, this gives CASSWYRDSNQPQHF.